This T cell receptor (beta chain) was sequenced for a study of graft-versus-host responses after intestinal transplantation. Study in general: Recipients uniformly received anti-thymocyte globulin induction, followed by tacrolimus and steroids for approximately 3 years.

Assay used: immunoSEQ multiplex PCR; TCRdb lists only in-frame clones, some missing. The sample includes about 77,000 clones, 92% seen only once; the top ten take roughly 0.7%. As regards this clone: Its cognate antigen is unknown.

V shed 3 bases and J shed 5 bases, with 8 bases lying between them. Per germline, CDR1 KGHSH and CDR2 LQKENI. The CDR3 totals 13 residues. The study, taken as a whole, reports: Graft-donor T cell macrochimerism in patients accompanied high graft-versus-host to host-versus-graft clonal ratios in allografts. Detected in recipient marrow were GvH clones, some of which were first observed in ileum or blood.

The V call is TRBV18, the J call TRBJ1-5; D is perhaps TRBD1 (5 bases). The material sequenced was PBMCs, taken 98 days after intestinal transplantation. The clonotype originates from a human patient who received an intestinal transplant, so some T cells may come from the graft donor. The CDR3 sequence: CASSPLQDQPQHF. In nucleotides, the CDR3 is TGTGCCAGCTCACCGCTACAGGATCAGCCCCAGCATTTT.